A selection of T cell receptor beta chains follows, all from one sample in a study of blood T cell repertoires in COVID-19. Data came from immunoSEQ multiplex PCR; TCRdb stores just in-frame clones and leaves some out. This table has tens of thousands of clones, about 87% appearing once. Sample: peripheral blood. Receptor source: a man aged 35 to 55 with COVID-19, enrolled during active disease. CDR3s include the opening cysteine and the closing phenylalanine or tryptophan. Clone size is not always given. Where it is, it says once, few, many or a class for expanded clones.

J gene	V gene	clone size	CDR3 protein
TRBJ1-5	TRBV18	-	CASSPRRYSNQPQHF
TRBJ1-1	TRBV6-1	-	CASSEQYPKTQRNTEAFF
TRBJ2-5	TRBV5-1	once	CASSGGTGGYQETQYF
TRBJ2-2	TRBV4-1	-	CASSEWAGQGVTGELFF
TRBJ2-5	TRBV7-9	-	CASSDTSGSSGETQYF
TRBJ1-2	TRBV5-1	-	CASSLSPGDSYGYTF
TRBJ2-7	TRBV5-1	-	CASSLAGFSYEQYF
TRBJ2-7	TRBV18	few	CASSPPARAGGEQYF
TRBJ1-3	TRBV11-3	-	CASSLDSLESSGNTIYF
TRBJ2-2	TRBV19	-	CASSIGLAINTGELFF
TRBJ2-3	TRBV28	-	CASSLDPGSTDTQYF
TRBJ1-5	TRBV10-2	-	CASSDTGGWNQPQHF
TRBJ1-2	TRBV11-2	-	CASSLGEHSSSNYGYTF
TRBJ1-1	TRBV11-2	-	CASSLMSSALNTEAFF
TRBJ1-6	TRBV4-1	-	CASSQGPSNSPLHF
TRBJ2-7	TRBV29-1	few	CSVPRGAEQYF
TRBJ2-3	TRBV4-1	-	CASSQVHSGAPTDTQYF
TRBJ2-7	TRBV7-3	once	CASSIGTSARGYEQYF
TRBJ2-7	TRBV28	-	CASSYTRGEVGREQYF
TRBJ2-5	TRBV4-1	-	CASSQATGVGETQYF
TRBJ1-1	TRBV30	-	CAWRGGRANTEAFF
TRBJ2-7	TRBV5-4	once	CASSHPTAYEQYF
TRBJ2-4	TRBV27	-	CASSPGTGPRHINIQYF
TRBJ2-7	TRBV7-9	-	CASSSGQAVYEQYF
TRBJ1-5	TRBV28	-	CASSFSDQPQHF
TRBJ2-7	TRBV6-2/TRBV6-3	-	CASSYSRYEQYF
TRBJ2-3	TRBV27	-	CASSPLTSGGPSTDTQYF
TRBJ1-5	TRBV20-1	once	CSASRGAPGNQPQHF
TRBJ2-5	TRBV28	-	CASSFQVEETQYF
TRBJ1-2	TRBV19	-	CASSIAGTQHYGYTF
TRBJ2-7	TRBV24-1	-	CATSDRTASYEQYF
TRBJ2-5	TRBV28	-	CASTTGTSYQETQYF
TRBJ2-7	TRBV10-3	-	CAINLTTSYEQYF
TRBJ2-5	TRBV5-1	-	CASSYPVGAGDQETQYF
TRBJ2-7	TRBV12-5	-	CASAQGVSSYEQYF
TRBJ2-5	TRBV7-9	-	CASSLFLSRGQETQYF
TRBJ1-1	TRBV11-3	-	CASSLAGNTEAFF
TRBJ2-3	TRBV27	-	CASSLSRGPDTQYF
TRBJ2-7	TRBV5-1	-	CASSLEASYEQYF
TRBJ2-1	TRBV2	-	CASSDRGSSYNEQFF
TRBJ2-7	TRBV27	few	CASRKGTASYEQYF
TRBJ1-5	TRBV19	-	CASRRTVNQPQHF
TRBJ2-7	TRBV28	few	CASGGLGVDEQYF
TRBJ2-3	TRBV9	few	CASSPWTSGRTDTQYF
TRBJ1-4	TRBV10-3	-	CAISESTGGKEKLFF